The 29 T cell receptor beta chains given below trace back to one sample, sequenced in a study of vaccination effects on CD4 cells after COVID-19 (dated by TCRdb to 2022 to 2024). Antigen specificity for these receptors is unknown. To identify antigen-specific CD4+ T cell clonotypes by their expansion, the ViraFEST assay first stimulated PBMC with viral peptide pools and then applied TCR sequencing. After around eleven days of culture, CD4+ T cells were isolated with the EasySep CD4+ T cell isolation kit. None of the healthy vaccine recipients had a prior SARS-CoV-2 infection, which was confirmed by nucleocapsid antibody tests that came back negative both before and after vaccination. Preparation of the library involved the immunoSEQ multiplex PCR assay. This immuneACCESS table, as held by TCRdb, lists in-frame sequences with V and J called but not all clones. Of the missing ones, under half trace to an unresolved V gene in checked studies; the others have no known cause. Across this sample there are about 23,000 clones, with 65% to 70% seen only once. The ten largest make up about 9.9% of the sample.

The material was CD4+ T cells from PBMCs cultured with HCoV-NL63 spike peptides, obtained before COVID-19 vaccination. The cell subset or site label corresponds to: HCoV-NL63 spike overlapping peptide pool stimulation. The receptor set was obtained from a human donor who received a COVID-19 vaccine.

A few counts support this clone. The V and J genes are TRBV18 and TRBJ2-3; D is ambiguous. Germline V gene data show CDR1 as KGHSH and CDR2 as LQKENI. V was shortened by 0 bases and J by 5 bases, with 3 bases between the two germline ends. The CDR3 contains 12 residues. The CDR3 nucleotides are TGTGCCAGCTCACCACCTGTAGATACGCAGTATTTT. Protein product: CASSPPVDTQYF.

CDR3 in amino acids: CASSEFNSGNTIYF. The CDR3 nucleotides read TGTGCCAGCAGTGAATTCAACTCTGGAAACACCATATATTTT. The chain combines TRBV25-1 with TRBJ1-3; no reliable D call. In germline, CDR1 is MGHDK, CDR2 SYGVNS. Trimming stripped 1 base from V and 0 bases from J, with 4 bases between. The CDR3 has 14 amino acids.

This chain links TRBV29-1 with TRBJ1-2; 7 bases are a match to TRBD1. J gave up 10 bases and V 7 bases, and 9 bases lay outside the gene matches. The V gene's germline CDR1 is SQVTM and CDR2 ANQGSEA. The CDR3 contains 11 residues. CDR3 loop: CSARDSRLYTF. For the CDR3, the DNA is TGCAGCGCCCGGGACAGCCGACTCTACACCTTC.

This chain joins TRBV5-1 and TRBJ2-7; 11 positions agree with TRBD1. CDR1 and CDR2 from the germline V gene are SGHRS and YFSETQ. V lost 4 bases, J lost 2 bases, and 5 bases stayed unmatched. The CDR3 totals 15 residues. This chain's CDR3 is CASSEGQGEAYEQYF. CDR3 nucleotides: TGCGCCAGCAGCGAGGGACAGGGGGAGGCCTACGAGCAGTACTTC.

CDR3 nucleotides: TGTGCCTGGAGCAGGGGGCCGAGCTCTGGAAACACCATATATTTT. Its protein is CAWSRGPSSGNTIYF. The chain joins TRBV30 to TRBJ1-3, with 8 positions matching TRBD1. Germline CDR1 reads GTSNPN; CDR2 reads SVGIG (reference sequence). V trimming: 3 bases; J trimming: 0 bases; junction bases outside the gene matches: 4. This CDR3 spans 15 amino acids. The variable domain in full, completed from reference TRBV30 and TRBJ1-3, reads SQTIHQWPATLVQPVGSPLSLECTVEGTSNPNLYWYRQAAGRGLQLLFYSVGIGQISSEVPQNLSASRPQDRQFILSSKKLLLSDSGFYLCAWSRGPSSGNTIYFGEGSWLTVV.

The V and J genes are TRBV5-1 and TRBJ2-1; 9 nucleotides align to TRBD2. CDR1 SGHRS and CDR2 YFSETQ come from the germline V gene. This CDR3 spans 19 amino acids. Trimming took 1 base from V and 8 from J; bases not matched to a gene: 19. In DNA, the CDR3 is TGCGCCAGCAGCTTGAATCCAGCGGGGGGACTGGATAGTTGGGATGAGCAGTTCTTC. Translated: CASSLNPAGGLDSWDEQFF.

This rearrangement joins TRBV2 to TRBJ1-2, with D perhaps TRBD1 (5 bases). The CDR3 runs 16 residues. Trimming shortened V by 6 bases and J by 4 bases, and 21 bases separated the two germline ends. Germline CDR1 is SNHLY and CDR2 is FYNNEI. CDR3 in DNA: TGTGCCAGCAGGAAGAACGAGGGGATAGGAGGCTATGGCTACACCTTC. Translation gives CASRKNEGIGGYGYTF.

The rearrangement links TRBV30 to TRBJ1-3; D unresolved. V gave up 3 bases and J gave up 0 bases, with 9 bases separating them. CDR3 length: 14 residues. CDR1 is GTSNPN and CDR2 is SVGIG in the germline V gene (reference sequence). Here the CDR3 reads CAWRSRSSGNTIYF. The CDR3 nucleotides are TGTGCCTGGAGATCTAGGAGCTCTGGAAACACCATATATTTT.

The chain joins TRBV2 to TRBJ1-1; possible D gene TRBD1, 6 bases. CDR1 SNHLY and CDR2 FYNNEI come from the germline V gene. V was trimmed by 5 bases and J by 1 base, leaving 8 bases between them. The CDR3 is 13 residues long. The CDR3 coding sequence is TGTGCCAGCAGTTCACAGGGGAACACTGAAGCTTTCTTT. Translation: CASSSQGNTEAFF.

This clone was picked up a small number of times. The rearrangement uses TRBV6-1 and TRBJ1-2, with a weak D call TRBD1 (6 bases). Germline-derived CDR1 and CDR2 are MNHNS and SASEGT. V lost 2 bases and J lost 4, with 17 bases in between. This CDR3 contains 16 residues. The CDR3 bases are TGTGCCAGCAGTGAAAGCGGGGGCAGGGGTGGCTATGGCTACACCTTC. Its translation is CASSESGGRGGYGYTF.

The chain joins TRBV7-2 to TRBJ1-2, with TRBD1 as a possible D gene (5 bases). This CDR3 is 14 amino acids long. V lost 8 bases to trimming and J lost 8 bases, with 21 bases between them. Germline CDR1 and CDR2: SGHTA and FQGNSA. The CDR3 is CASGPGGDRRGYTF. CDR3 coding DNA: TGTGCCAGCGGGCCCGGGGGGGACCGCCGAGGCTACACCTTC.

The gene calls are TRBV5-1 and TRBJ1-5, with D unclear. Germline CDR1 reads SGHRS; CDR2 reads YFSETQ. Trimming pared 2 bases from V and 1 base from J, leaving 4 bases between. CDR3 length: 13 amino acids. CDR3 in DNA: TGCGCCAGCAGCTTTGGGAGCAATCAGCCCCAGCATTTT. The encoded protein is CASSFGSNQPQHF. The whole variable domain, filled in from reference TRBV5-1 and TRBJ1-5, reads KAGVTQTPRYLIKTRGQQVTLSCSPISGHRSVSWYQQTPGQGLQFLFEYFSETQRNKGNFPGRFSGRQFSNSRSEMNVSTLELGDSALYLCASSFGSNQPQHFGDGTRLSIL.

This clone was recorded a few times. The chain links TRBV12-3 or TRBV12-4 to TRBJ2-2, with D hard to call. The CDR3 covers 13 residues. V was cut by 1 base and J by 4 bases, with 4 bases left in between. This CDR3 reads CASSLGFTGELFF. The CDR3, as DNA: TGTGCCAGCAGTTTAGGTTTCACCGGGGAGCTGTTTTTT.

The chain combines TRBV4-1 with TRBJ2-1; 11 positions agree with TRBD2. With 6 bases clipped from V and 4 bases from J, the junction kept 5 bases outside the gene matches. The CDR3 runs 15 residues. Germline-derived CDR1 and CDR2 are MGHRA and YSYEKL. This CDR3 reads CASRLAGGSYNEQFF. The CDR3 nucleotides are TGCGCCAGCAGGCTAGCGGGGGGTTCATACAATGAGCAGTTCTTC.

The chain joins TRBV10-3 to TRBJ1-3; perhaps TRBD1 as D (6 bases). There are 16 residues in the CDR3. Trimming cost V 4 bases and J 2 bases, with 15 bases left between them. The germline CDR1 and CDR2 sequences are ENHRY and SYGVKD. In nucleotides, the CDR3 is TGTGCCATCAGTGCCCACTTACAGGGAGCTGGAAACACCATATATTTT. It encodes CAISAHLQGAGNTIYF.

V usage is TRBV6-1 and J usage is TRBJ1-2, with a weak D call TRBD1 (5 bases). The CDR3 contains 14 residues. Germline V CDR1 and CDR2: MNHNS, SASEGT. Trimming removed 0 bases from V and 8 bases from J, with 13 bases in between. CDR3 coding DNA: TGTGCCAGCAGTGAAGCGCCAGGGAGGGGAGGCTACACCTTC. Amino acids: CASSEAPGRGGYTF.

The V call is TRBV5-8, the J call TRBJ2-7; no definite D call. Germline loops: CDR1 SGHTS, CDR2 YDEGEE. The CDR3 is made up of 12 amino acids. Trimming pared 1 base from V and 2 bases from J, leaving 4 bases between. The CDR3 DNA reads TGTGCCAGCAGCTTGAGGACCTACGAGCAGTACTTC. Its protein product is CASSLRTYEQYF.

V gene TRBV6-1 combines with J gene TRBJ2-7; the D gene could be TRBD1 or TRBD2 (5 bases each). Germline loops: CDR1 MNHNS, CDR2 SASEGT. There are 15 residues in the CDR3. The V gene lost 2 bases and the J gene lost 1 base, with 12 bases spanning the gap. CDR3 DNA: TGTGCCAGCAGTGAACACGGGGCGCAGTCCTACGAGCAGTACTTC. It is translated as CASSEHGAQSYEQYF.

A remark on this clone: Germline and junction disagree at one end, which may indicate a read error. This chain connects TRBV6-2 or TRBV6-3 to TRBJ2-2; D ambiguous. The CDR3 has 19 amino acids. Germline CDR1 and CDR2: MNHEY and SVGEGT. The CDR3 loop is CASRYSIQDLLSNTGELFF. For the CDR3, the DNA is TGTGCCAGCAGATACTCCATTCAGGATCTTCTATCGAACACCGGGGAGCTGTTTTTT.

CDR3 protein: CASSEGGGPADTQYF. As DNA, the CDR3 is TGTGCCAGCAGTGAGGGCGGGGGGCCCGCAGATACGCAGTATTTT. The chain links TRBV6-1 to TRBJ2-3, with 8 positions matching TRBD2. Per germline, CDR1 MNHNS and CDR2 SASEGT. This CDR3 region has 15 residues. Germline trimming cut 3 bases from V and 4 bases from J; bases unmatched to any gene: 6.

This rearrangement joins TRBV11-2 to TRBJ2-7; D perhaps matches TRBD1 (5 bases). Trimming stripped 5 bases from V and 2 bases from J, with 13 bases between. There are 14 residues in the CDR3. Germline V gene data show CDR1 as SGHAT and CDR2 as FQNNGV. The CDR3 DNA sequence: TGTGCCAGCAGCAAAAGCAGGGCTACCTACGAGCAGTACTTC. Its protein is CASSKSRATYEQYF.

This rearrangement joins TRBV25-1 to TRBJ1-2; 8 bases map to TRBD1. CDR1 and CDR2 from the germline V gene are MGHDK and SYGVNS. This CDR3 is built from 14 residues. V shed 4 bases and J 4 bases; nucleotides not matched to a gene: 5. CDR3 in amino acids: CASSVGDRRYGYTF. The CDR3 nucleotides read TGTGCCAGCAGTGTTGGGGACAGGCGCTATGGCTACACCTTC.

The chain links TRBV3-1 (or the pseudogene TRBV3-2) to TRBJ1-5; a possible D gene is TRBD1 (6 bases). The CDR3 is 13 amino acids. Germline loops: CDR1 LGHDT, CDR2 YNNKEL (reference sequence). The V end lost 4 bases, the J end lost 4 bases, and 8 bases lay between the germline ends. CDR3 in DNA: TGTGCCAGCAGCCTGGACAGAAATCAGCCCCAGCATTTT. It is translated as CASSLDRNQPQHF.

This clone has a single count. The chain couples TRBV5-4 to TRBJ2-7, with TRBD1 matching over 11 bases. The germline V gene encodes CDR1 SGHNT and CDR2 YYREEE (reference sequence). This CDR3 region has 15 residues. The ends lost 2 bases at V and 5 bases at J; junction bases unmatched: 6. The CDR3 here is CASSFWDRGMNEQYF. CDR3 nucleotide sequence: TGTGCCAGCAGCTTTTGGGACAGGGGGATGAACGAGCAGTACTTC.

This chain joins TRBV13 and TRBJ2-3, with 8 bases identical to TRBD1. The germline CDR1 and CDR2 sequences are PRHDT and FYEKMQ (reference sequence). CDR3 length: 15 residues. Trimming took 5 bases from V and 2 from J; bases not matched to a gene: 6. DNA for the CDR3: TGTGCCAGCAGCCCCCGGACAGGGTACACAGATACGCAGTATTTT. Residues: CASSPRTGYTDTQYF.

This chain connects TRBV5-1 to TRBJ1-2; no reliable D call. The V and J ends lost 0 bases and 4 bases respectively, with 4 bases between them. CDR3 length: 12 residues. Per germline, CDR1 SGHRS and CDR2 YFSETQ. The CDR3 nucleotides read TGCGCCAGCAGCTTGGACAGCTATGGCTACACCTTC. It yields the protein CASSLDSYGYTF.

The chain employs TRBV19 and TRBJ1-1; D uncertain. The CDR3 totals 15 residues. Deletions cut 7 bases from V and 1 base from J, with 16 bases between. Germline V lookup: CDR1 LNHDA, CDR2 SQIVND (reference sequence). CDR3 sequence reads: CASTTSWSRNTEAFF. The CDR3 region has the DNA TGTGCCAGTACAACGAGCTGGTCCAGGAACACTGAAGCTTTCTTT.

V usage is TRBV9 and J usage is TRBJ2-1; TRBD2 matches 14 bases. The CDR3 has 16 residues. The J segment lost 4 bases and the V segment lost 4 bases, leaving 4 bases of the junction unmatched. Germline V gene lookup returns CDR1 SGDLS and CDR2 YYNGEE. The CDR3 DNA sequence: TGTGCCAGCAGCACAGGGACTAGCGGGAGTTACAATGAGCAGTTCTTC. This codes for CASSTGTSGSYNEQFF.

This clone has a handful of counts. V gene TRBV5-1 combines with J gene TRBJ1-2; TRBD1 is a possible D gene (5 bases). The CDR3 loop spans 18 amino acids. Germline-derived CDR1 and CDR2 are SGHRS and YFSETQ. Trimming shortened V by 2 bases and J by 1 base, and 21 bases separated the two germline ends. Written as DNA, the CDR3 is TGCGCCAGCAGCTTAACAGAGCAGGGTCGAGGGCTTAACTATGGCTACACCTTC. Translation gives CASSLTEQGRGLNYGYTF.